The rows below give T cell receptor beta chains drawn from one sample of a study of blood T cell repertoires in COVID-19. Some clones are missing from TCRdb's copy, which holds only in-frame ones; the method was immunoSEQ multiplex PCR. The table lists about 380,000 clones, 88% of them singletons, with 1.2% in the top ten. Sequencing was performed on PBMCs or T cells enriched from blood (not recorded which). Every receptor here comes from a woman under 30 who had recovered from COVID-19. CDR3s include the opening cysteine and the closing phenylalanine or tryptophan. D genes are given only for firm matches. A clone size is listed for some rows: how often the clone was seen (once, few, many), or a class if it is expanded.

j_gene: TRBJ1-1
abundance: .
d_gene: .
v_gene: TRBV5-1
CDR3aa: CASSPQRGTEAFF
CDR3nt: TGCGCCAGCAGTCCGCAGCGCGGCACTGAAGCTTTCTTT

j_gene: TRBJ2-3
abundance: .
d_gene: .
v_gene: TRBV24-1
CDR3aa: CATSLTRGTDTQYF
CDR3nt: TGTGCCACCAGTTTGACTAGGGGTACAGATACGCAGTATTTT

j_gene: TRBJ1-2
abundance: .
d_gene: .
v_gene: TRBV10-3
CDR3aa: CAIFSPRTVYGYTF
CDR3nt: TGTGCCATCTTCTCCCCTCGGACAGTCTATGGCTACACCTTC

j_gene: TRBJ2-5
abundance: once
d_gene: TRBD2
v_gene: TRBV30
CDR3aa: CAWSVGGGYQETQYF
CDR3nt: TGTGCCTGGAGTGTCGGGGGGGGGTACCAAGAGACCCAGTACTTC

j_gene: TRBJ1-1
abundance: .
d_gene: .
v_gene: TRBV28
CDR3aa: CASSYRVTEAFF
CDR3nt: TGTGCCAGCAGTTACAGGGTTACTGAAGCTTTCTTT

j_gene: TRBJ1-5
abundance: .
d_gene: .
v_gene: TRBV18
CDR3aa: CASSLGTPLTNQPQHF
CDR3nt: TGTGCCAGCTCACTCGGGACACCGTTGACCAATCAGCCCCAGCATTTT

j_gene: TRBJ1-2
abundance: .
d_gene: TRBD1
v_gene: TRBV30
CDR3aa: CAWSPQGVNYGYTF
CDR3nt: TGTGCCTGGAGTCCGCAGGGGGTTAACTATGGCTACACCTTC

j_gene: TRBJ2-3
abundance: .
d_gene: TRBD2
v_gene: TRBV5-4
CDR3aa: CASSTSGGDTQYF
CDR3nt: TGTGCCAGCAGCACTAGCGGCGGGGATACGCAGTATTTT

j_gene: TRBJ2-7
abundance: .
d_gene: TRBD1
v_gene: TRBV4-1
CDR3aa: CASSLPGQGYEQYF
CDR3nt: TGCGCCAGCAGCCTACCTGGACAGGGATACGAGCAGTACTTC

j_gene: TRBJ2-7
abundance: .
d_gene: TRBD1
v_gene: TRBV6-2/TRBV6-3
CDR3aa: CASSWDRAVNEQYF
CDR3nt: TGTGCCAGCAGTTGGGACAGGGCTGTCAACGAGCAGTACTTC

j_gene: TRBJ1-1
abundance: .
d_gene: .
v_gene: TRBV5-3
CDR3aa: CARSPNTDRPSNTEAFF
CDR3nt: TGTGCCAGAAGCCCCAATACTGACAGGCCCTCGAACACTGAAGCTTTCTTT

j_gene: TRBJ1-1
abundance: .
d_gene: TRBD1
v_gene: TRBV7-9
CDR3aa: CASSLGAGGRTEAFF
CDR3nt: TGTGCCAGCAGCTTAGGGGCAGGGGGGCGCACTGAAGCTTTCTTT

j_gene: TRBJ1-4
abundance: few
d_gene: TRBD1
v_gene: TRBV27
CDR3aa: CASSQQGQGVHGGEKLFF
CDR3nt: TGTGCCAGCAGTCAACAAGGACAGGGGGTCCACGGGGGAGAAAAACTGTTTTTT

j_gene: TRBJ2-5
abundance: .
d_gene: .
v_gene: TRBV7-9
CDR3aa: CASTRTGLETQYF
CDR3nt: TGTGCCAGCACCCGAACAGGGTTGGAGACCCAGTACTTC

j_gene: TRBJ1-4
abundance: .
d_gene: .
v_gene: TRBV30
CDR3aa: CAWRDRYNEKLFF
CDR3nt: TGTGCCTGGCGAGACAGGTACAATGAAAAACTGTTTTTT

j_gene: TRBJ1-2
abundance: .
d_gene: TRBD1
v_gene: TRBV7-9
CDR3aa: CASSFSDREFNYGYTF
CDR3nt: TGTGCCAGCAGCTTTTCGGACAGGGAGTTTAACTATGGCTACACCTTC

j_gene: TRBJ1-2
abundance: .
d_gene: TRBD1
v_gene: TRBV5-1
CDR3aa: CASSGGQGFYTF
CDR3nt: TGCGCCAGCAGCGGAGGACAGGGGTTCTACACCTTC

j_gene: TRBJ1-6
abundance: .
d_gene: TRBD1
v_gene: TRBV27
CDR3aa: CASTLSRTGSIGGSPLHF
CDR3nt: TGTGCCAGCACCCTATCGCGGACAGGGTCCATAGGGGGTTCACCCCTCCACTTT

j_gene: TRBJ2-1
abundance: .
d_gene: TRBD2
v_gene: TRBV30
CDR3aa: CAWSRTRISGGAGGEQFF
CDR3nt: TGTGCCTGGAGTAGAACAAGAATTAGCGGGGGGGCAGGAGGTGAGCAGTTCTTC

j_gene: TRBJ2-7
abundance: .
d_gene: .
v_gene: TRBV3-1/TRBV3-2
CDR3aa: CASSQATGYEQYF
CDR3nt: TGTGCCAGCAGCCAAGCGACAGGCTACGAGCAGTACTTC

j_gene: TRBJ1-6
abundance: .
d_gene: TRBD1
v_gene: TRBV5-6
CDR3aa: CASSSRGSSYNSPLHF
CDR3nt: TGTGCCAGCAGCTCCAGGGGGTCCTCCTATAATTCACCCCTCCACTTT

j_gene: TRBJ2-3
abundance: .
d_gene: TRBD2
v_gene: TRBV19
CDR3aa: CASSRRPGSGGSTDTQYF
CDR3nt: TGTGCCAGTAGTCGCCGCCCGGGTAGCGGGGGGAGCACAGATACGCAGTATTTT

j_gene: TRBJ2-7
abundance: .
d_gene: .
v_gene: TRBV2
CDR3aa: CASNRRDSYEQYF
CDR3nt: TGTGCCAGCAATCGCCGGGACTCCTACGAGCAGTACTTC

j_gene: TRBJ2-7
abundance: once
d_gene: TRBD1
v_gene: TRBV6-2/TRBV6-3
CDR3aa: CASSYPPGQGLTYEQYF
CDR3nt: TGTGCCAGCAGTTATCCCCCGGGACAGGGGTTAACCTACGAGCAGTACTTC

j_gene: TRBJ1-2
abundance: .
d_gene: .
v_gene: TRBV18
CDR3aa: CASSPNQNYGYTF
CDR3nt: TGTGCCAGCTCACCGAATCAGAACTATGGCTACACCTTC

j_gene: TRBJ1-6
abundance: .
d_gene: .
v_gene: TRBV11-2
CDR3aa: CASSLAWAGYNSPLHF
CDR3nt: TGTGCCAGCAGCTTAGCTTGGGCAGGCTATAATTCACCCCTCCACTTT

j_gene: TRBJ1-2
abundance: once
d_gene: TRBD1
v_gene: TRBV5-1
CDR3aa: CASSTGQGYGYTF
CDR3nt: TGCGCCAGCAGCACAGGACAGGGCTATGGCTACACCTTC

j_gene: TRBJ2-5
abundance: .
d_gene: TRBD2
v_gene: TRBV3-1/TRBV3-2
CDR3aa: CASSQASGGETQYF
CDR3nt: TGTGCCAGCAGCCAGGCTAGCGGGGGAGAGACCCAGTACTTC

j_gene: TRBJ1-1
abundance: .
d_gene: TRBD1
v_gene: TRBV6-5
CDR3aa: CASSTSDRGTEAFF
CDR3nt: TGTGCCAGCAGTACATCGGACAGGGGGACTGAAGCTTTCTTT

j_gene: TRBJ2-7
abundance: .
d_gene: TRBD2
v_gene: TRBV5-4
CDR3aa: CASSPGSSGSYEQYF
CDR3nt: TGTGCCAGCAGCCCCGGATCTAGCGGGAGCTACGAGCAGTACTTC

j_gene: TRBJ2-7
abundance: .
d_gene: TRBD1
v_gene: TRBV7-6
CDR3aa: CASSSGTGPSYEQYF
CDR3nt: TGTGCCAGCAGCTCCGGGACAGGGCCATCCTACGAGCAGTACTTC

j_gene: TRBJ1-2
abundance: once
d_gene: .
v_gene: TRBV4-1
CDR3aa: CVSSQGPAVWYGYTF
CDR3nt: TGCGTCAGCAGCCAGGGGCCGGCGGTTTGGTATGGCTACACCTTC

j_gene: TRBJ1-1
abundance: .
d_gene: .
v_gene: TRBV21-1
CDR3aa: CASSKVTRRSNTEAFF
CDR3nt: TGTGCCAGCAGCAAAGTCACGCGGCGTTCGAACACTGAAGCTTTCTTT

j_gene: TRBJ1-2
abundance: .
d_gene: .
v_gene: TRBV4-1
CDR3aa: CASSLTIREILYGYTF
CDR3nt: TGCGCCAGCAGCCTTACTATCAGGGAAATCCTGTATGGCTACACCTTC

j_gene: TRBJ2-1
abundance: .
d_gene: .
v_gene: TRBV6-4
CDR3aa: CASSDGRTYNEQFF
CDR3nt: TGTGCCAGCAGTGACGGCAGGACCTACAATGAGCAGTTCTTC

j_gene: TRBJ1-1
abundance: .
d_gene: .
v_gene: TRBV19
CDR3aa: CASSKTGLDPAFF
CDR3nt: TGTGCCAGTAGTAAAACAGGGTTGGATCCGGCTTTCTTT

j_gene: TRBJ1-4
abundance: .
d_gene: TRBD1
v_gene: TRBV7-9
CDR3aa: CASSLGRGQGLPTNEKLFF
CDR3nt: TGTGCCAGCAGCTTGGGTAGGGGGCAGGGGCTCCCAACTAATGAAAAACTGTTTTTT

j_gene: TRBJ2-2
abundance: .
d_gene: .
v_gene: TRBV7-2
CDR3aa: CASSWGVGGELFF
CDR3nt: TGTGCCAGCAGCTGGGGAGTTGGCGGGGAGCTGTTTTTT

j_gene: TRBJ1-6
abundance: .
d_gene: .
v_gene: TRBV6-5
CDR3aa: CASSRGTTGIIHF
CDR3nt: TGTGCCAGCAGTCGAGGAACCACGGGAATAATCCACTTT

j_gene: TRBJ2-1
abundance: .
d_gene: TRBD2
v_gene: TRBV7-9
CDR3aa: CASSTAGLTYNEQFF
CDR3nt: TGTGCCAGCAGCACAGCGGGGTTAACCTACAATGAGCAGTTCTTC

j_gene: TRBJ2-1
abundance: .
d_gene: .
v_gene: TRBV4-1
CDR3aa: CASTQEGRGNEQFF
CDR3nt: TGCGCCAGCACCCAAGAGGGGAGAGGGAATGAGCAGTTCTTC

j_gene: TRBJ1-5
abundance: .
d_gene: .
v_gene: TRBV12-3/TRBV12-4
CDR3aa: CASKRSGDQPQHF
CDR3nt: TGTGCCAGCAAACGCTCAGGGGATCAGCCCCAGCATTTT

j_gene: TRBJ2-7
abundance: .
d_gene: TRBD2
v_gene: TRBV6-2/TRBV6-3
CDR3aa: CASSLAGGPREQYF
CDR3nt: TGTGCCAGCAGTCTAGCGGGGGGGCCGCGCGAGCAGTACTTC

j_gene: TRBJ2-3
abundance: .
d_gene: .
v_gene: TRBV2
CDR3aa: CASSEGSRGGDTQYF
CDR3nt: TGTGCCAGCAGTGAAGGGTCAAGAGGCGGAGATACGCAGTATTTT

j_gene: TRBJ1-1
abundance: .
d_gene: .
v_gene: TRBV11-2
CDR3aa: CASRLPGKDTEAFF
CDR3nt: TGTGCCAGCAGACTTCCGGGAAAGGACACTGAAGCTTTCTTT